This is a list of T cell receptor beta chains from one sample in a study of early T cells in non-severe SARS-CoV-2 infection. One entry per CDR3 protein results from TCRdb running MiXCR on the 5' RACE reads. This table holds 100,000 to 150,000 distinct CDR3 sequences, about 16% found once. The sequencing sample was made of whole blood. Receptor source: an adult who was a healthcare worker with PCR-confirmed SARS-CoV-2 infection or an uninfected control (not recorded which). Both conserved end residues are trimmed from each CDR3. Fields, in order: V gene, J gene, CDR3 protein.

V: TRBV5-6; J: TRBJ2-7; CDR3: ASSVGWGYDEQY
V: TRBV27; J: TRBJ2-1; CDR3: ASSLGGGGAGQF
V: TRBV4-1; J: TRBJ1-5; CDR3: ASSPDENQPQH
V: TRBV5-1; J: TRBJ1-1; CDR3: ASSRGPRSEAF
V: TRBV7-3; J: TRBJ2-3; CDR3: ASSFMGDTQY
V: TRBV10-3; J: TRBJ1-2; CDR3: AISESVYGYT
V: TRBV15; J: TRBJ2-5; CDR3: ATSRDRGQTQY
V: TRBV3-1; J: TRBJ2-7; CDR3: ASSQDLAGHEQY
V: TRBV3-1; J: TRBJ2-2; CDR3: ASSQGIGGPGELF
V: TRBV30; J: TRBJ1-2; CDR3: AWSRDRVDGYT
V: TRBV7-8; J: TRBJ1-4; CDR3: ASSRAGGEKLF
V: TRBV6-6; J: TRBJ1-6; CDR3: ASTLEGSSPLH
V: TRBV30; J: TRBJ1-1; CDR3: AWSRGPNTEAF
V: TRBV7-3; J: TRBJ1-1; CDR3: ASSLSGFGTEAF
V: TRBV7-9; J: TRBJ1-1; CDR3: ASSLGAGNEAF
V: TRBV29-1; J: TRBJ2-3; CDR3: SVRDSTDTQY
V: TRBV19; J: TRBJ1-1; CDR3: ASSARTHTEAF
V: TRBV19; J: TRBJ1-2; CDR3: ASSSIPDNYGYT
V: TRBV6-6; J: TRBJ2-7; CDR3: ASSKLAYEQY
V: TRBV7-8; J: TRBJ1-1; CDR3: ASSLGGFAEAF
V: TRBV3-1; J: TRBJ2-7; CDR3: ASSLRGRYEQY
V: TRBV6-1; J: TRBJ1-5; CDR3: ASSFDRGANQPQH